This TCR beta chain was identified in a study of beta chain features in type 1 diabetes. Study-wide results and caveats: Within each of all four CD4+ subsets, Type 1 diabetes patients had TCRB CDR3s that were moderately but significantly shorter.

Reverse transcription of all isolated RNA meant that expressed TCRB transcripts were sequenced. Sequencing was performed with immunoSEQ multiplex PCR; in TCRdb, only in-frame clones are kept and a portion is missing. The sample has some 350,000 clones; roughly 9.8% are singletons. Purity of each sorted population was above 98%. This clone showed up just a few times. Antigen unknown. The germline V and J ends were trimmed by 4 bases and 6 bases, with 18 bases remaining between them. Germline V CDR1 and CDR2: SGHDT, YYEEEE. The CDR3 covers 15 residues. V usage is TRBV5-6 and J usage is TRBJ2-3; D unclear. The sequencing sample was made of central memory CD4+ T cells from blood. The TCR originated in a young man with type 1 diabetes. The CDR3: CASSQTDYLSDTQYF. CDR3 DNA sequence: TGTGCCAGCAGCCAAACAGATTATCTTAGTGATACGCAGTATTTT.